This TCR beta chain was obtained from a study of cytomegalovirus exposure and HLA in healthy donors. Overall study results and limits: Across donors, sequencing depth was assumed by presence/absence analyses to be roughly uniform.

Germline V lookup: CDR1 SGHTA, CDR2 FQGNSA. Trimming cost V 6 bases and J 6 bases; bases outside gene matches: 5. This CDR3 comprises 13 residues. This PCR relied on a set of 60 Vbeta primers and 13 Jbeta primers. As originally analysed: Unique TCR beta chains totaled some 81 million in a later count, with about 11 million of them shared. Sequencing used immunoSEQ multiplex PCR; TCRdb keeps in-frame clones, though not all of them. The DNA gave D and trimming, while V, J and clone size come from that table. This table holds approximately 95,000 clones, less than 80% found once. On this clone: No antigen is known for it.

This rearrangement joins TRBV7-2 to TRBJ2-1; 7 nucleotides match TRBD2. What was sequenced was PBMCs. This sequence was found in a woman between 35 and 50 years old in good health and CMV-seropositive. The CDR3 sequence is CASSAPGGNEQFF. CDR3 coding DNA: TGTGCCAGCAGTGCCCCGGGGGGCAATGAGCAGTTCTTC.